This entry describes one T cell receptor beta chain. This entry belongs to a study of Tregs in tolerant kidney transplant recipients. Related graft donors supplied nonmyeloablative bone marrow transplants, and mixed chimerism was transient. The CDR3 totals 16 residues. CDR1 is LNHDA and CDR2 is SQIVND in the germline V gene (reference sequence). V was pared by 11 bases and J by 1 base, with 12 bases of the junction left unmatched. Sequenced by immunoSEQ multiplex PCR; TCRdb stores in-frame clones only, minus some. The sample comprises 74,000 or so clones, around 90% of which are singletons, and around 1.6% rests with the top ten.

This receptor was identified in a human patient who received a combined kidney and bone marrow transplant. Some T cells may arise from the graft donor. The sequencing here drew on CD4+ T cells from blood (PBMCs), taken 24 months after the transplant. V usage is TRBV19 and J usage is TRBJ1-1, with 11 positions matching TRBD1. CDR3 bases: TGTGCCGCGAAGGACAGGGGGCAGATGGGGAACACTGAAGCTTTCTTT. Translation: CAAKDRGQMGNTEAFF.